This T cell receptor beta chain was found in a study of blood T cell repertoires in COVID-19. Study at large: Sample material is recorded as cDNA or gDNA derived from T cells, B-cell-depleted T cells, or PBMCs.

TCRdb keeps only in-frame clones here, not all; method: immunoSEQ multiplex PCR. The sample carries some 150,000 clones, around 85% recorded once. In assigning cohorts, the study relied on participant-reported clinical history. The CDR3 has 14 amino acids. Germline CDR1 reads MDHEN; CDR2 reads SYDVKM. The V and J ends lost 7 bases and 2 bases respectively, with 15 bases between them. The chain couples TRBV28 to TRBJ2-7, with a tentative D call TRBD2 (7 bases). The material sequenced was PBMCs or T cells enriched from blood (not recorded which). This clonotype originated in a man aged 50 to 59 who had recovered from COVID-19. Here the CDR3 DNA reads TGTGCCAGCACTCGTGGGGGGGGGCCCTACGAGCAGTACTTC. It encodes CASTRGGGPYEQYF. Supplemented by reference TRBV28 and TRBJ2-7, the full variable domain reads DVKVTQSSRYLVKRTGEKVFLECVQDMDHENMFWYRQDPGLGLRLIYFSYDVKMKEKGDIPEGYSVSREKKERFSLILESASTNQTSMYLCASTRGGGPYEQYFGPGTRLTVT.